Described below is a single T cell receptor (beta chain) sequence and its context. Its antigen is unidentified. Vbeta (60) and Jbeta (13) primers were used in the PCR. Generated by immunoSEQ multiplex PCR, the TCRdb table keeps only in-frame clones and is missing some. Seen here are 150,000 to 200,000 clones, over 75% observed once, and the top ten hold over 2%. The sample originates from a study of cytomegalovirus exposure and HLA in healthy donors. Overall study findings and caveats: Rare sequences made up most TCRs, while some public TCRs were found in many donors. A previous analysis found most TCR beta V segments productive roughly 90% or roughly 30% of the time. Reportedly, TCR beta sequences accurately predicted HLA-A and HLA-B alleles in most subjects.

After removal of 0 bases from V and 6 bases from J, the junction contained 7 bases not matched to a gene. The CDR3 runs 16 residues. The germline V gene encodes CDR1 MGHRA and CDR2 YSYEKL. All the people who gave samples were healthy bone marrow donors. Sequencing was performed on PBMCs. This sequence was found in a woman aged 50 to 60 in good health and CMV-seronegative. This chain joins TRBV4-1 and TRBJ2-2; the match to TRBD2 covers 7 bases. The CDR3 spells CASSQDPGLEAGELFF. CDR3 nucleotides: TGCGCCAGCAGCCAAGATCCCGGACTAGAGGCCGGGGAGCTGTTTTTT.